The T cell receptor beta chain described here comes from a study of CD8 T cells in ankylosing spondylitis. The study's findings and limits: Disease-associated clonotypes exhibited CD8+ identity and were relatively infrequent in peripheral blood. In the blood and synovial fluid of reactive arthritis, some motif variants had been previously reported. Typical of ankylosing spondylitis blood, it appeared, was a TCR beta motif of fewer than ten highly homologous variants.

With respect to this clonotype: Antigen unknown.

Via MiXCR, TCRdb re-called the 5' RACE reads, giving one row per CDR3 protein. The data hold about 170,000 distinct CDR3 sequences, with around 17% observed a single time. The ends were cut back, 0 bases at V and 1 base at J, with 16 bases in the middle. CDR1 and CDR2 (germline): SGHRS, YFSETQ. The CDR3 runs to 17 residues. This clonotype was obtained from a male donor with ankylosing spondylitis or in good health (not recorded which). This rearrangement joins TRBV5-1 to TRBJ1-1; D remains ambiguous. The sequenced sample was blood, either unsorted or a sorted T cell fraction (not recorded which). CDR3 coding DNA: TGCGCCAGCAGCTTGGCCGTACGGATAGGGCAGAACACTGAAGCTTTCTTT. Translated: CASSLAVRIGQNTEAFF.